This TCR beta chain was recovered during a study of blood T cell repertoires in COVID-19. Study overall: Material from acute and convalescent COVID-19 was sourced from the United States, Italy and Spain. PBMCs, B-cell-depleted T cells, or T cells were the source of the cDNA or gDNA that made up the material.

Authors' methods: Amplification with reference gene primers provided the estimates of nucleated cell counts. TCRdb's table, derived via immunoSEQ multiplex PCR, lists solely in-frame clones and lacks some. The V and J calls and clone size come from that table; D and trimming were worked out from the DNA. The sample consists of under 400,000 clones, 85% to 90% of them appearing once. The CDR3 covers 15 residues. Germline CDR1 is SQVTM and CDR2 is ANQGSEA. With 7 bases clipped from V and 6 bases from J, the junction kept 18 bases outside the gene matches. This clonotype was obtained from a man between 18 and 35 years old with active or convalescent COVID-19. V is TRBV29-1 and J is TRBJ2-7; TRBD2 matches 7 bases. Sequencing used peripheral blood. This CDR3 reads CSGGREDTIVCEQYF. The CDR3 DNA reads TGCAGCGGGGGCCGGGAGGACACGATAGTTTGCGAGCAGTACTTC.